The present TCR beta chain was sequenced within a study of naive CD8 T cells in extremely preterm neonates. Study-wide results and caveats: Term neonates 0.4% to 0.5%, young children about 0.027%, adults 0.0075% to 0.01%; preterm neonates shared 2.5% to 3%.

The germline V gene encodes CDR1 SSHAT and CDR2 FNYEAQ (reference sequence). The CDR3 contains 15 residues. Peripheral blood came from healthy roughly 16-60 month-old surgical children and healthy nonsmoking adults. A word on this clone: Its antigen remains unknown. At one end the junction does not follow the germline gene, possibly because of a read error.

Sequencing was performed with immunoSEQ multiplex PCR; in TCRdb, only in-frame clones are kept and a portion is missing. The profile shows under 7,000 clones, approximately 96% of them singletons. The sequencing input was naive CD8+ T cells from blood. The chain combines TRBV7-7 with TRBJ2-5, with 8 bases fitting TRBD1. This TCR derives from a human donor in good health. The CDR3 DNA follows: TGTGCTAGCAGCTTAGCGGACAGGGAGACGGAGACCCAGTACTTC. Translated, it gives CASSLADRETETQYF.